One sample yielded the 22 T cell receptor beta chains listed below, sequenced in a study of blood T cell repertoires in COVID-19. Produced via immunoSEQ multiplex PCR; TCRdb's table is partial and in-frame only. This sample carries roughly 66,000 clones, about 91% of them seen once, and the ten largest clones take around 7%. Sequenced input: peripheral blood. These receptors all stem from a human donor in a cohort sampled during active COVID-19.

This clone was seen more than once but under ten times. The rearrangement uses TRBV6-5 and TRBJ1-5; tentatively, D is TRBD1 (6 bases). V lost 6 bases, J lost 5 bases, and 17 bases lay in between. Germline V gives CDR1 MNHEY, CDR2 SVGAGI. This CDR3 has 15 amino acids. CDR3 region: CASSQGFQRDQPQHF. In DNA, the CDR3 is TGTGCCAGCAGCCAGGGGTTCCAGAGGGATCAGCCCCAGCATTTT.

The chain has TRBV5-1 and TRBJ2-1; 9 bases agree with TRBD2. The J segment lost 4 bases and the V segment lost 4 bases, leaving 15 bases of the junction unmatched. CDR3 length equals 18 residues. In germline, CDR1 is SGHRS, CDR2 YFSETQ. The CDR3 coding sequence is TGCGCCAGCAGCGAACCTCCACTTCTAGCGGGGACTTACAATGAGCAGTTCTTC. Protein sequence: CASSEPPLLAGTYNEQFF.

This rearrangement joins TRBV7-8 to TRBJ2-5, with a possible D match to TRBD1 (5 bases). The ends were cut back, 0 bases at V and 1 base at J, with 9 bases in the middle. Germline CDR1 is SGHVS and CDR2 is FQNEAQ. The CDR3 covers 15 residues. For the CDR3, the DNA is TGTGCCAGCAGCTTAGCGCACGACAGCCAAGAGACCCAGTACTTC. This translates into CASSLAHDSQETQYF.

The chain has TRBV7-2 and TRBJ1-4, with D perhaps TRBD1 (5 bases). Germline CDR1 reads SGHTA; CDR2 reads FQGNSA. Trimming removed 5 bases from V and 0 bases from J, with 16 bases in between. The CDR3 sequence is 17 residues long. CDR3 sequence reads: CASSRRQGLTTNEKLFF. The CDR3 DNA reads as TGTGCCAGCAGCCGGAGGCAGGGACTTACAACTAATGAAAAACTGTTTTTT.

V and J are TRBV15 and TRBJ1-2; D is perhaps TRBD1 (5 bases). CDR1 and CDR2 (germline): LNHNV, YYDKDF (reference sequence). This CDR3 region has 14 residues. Trimming took off 1 base at V and 14 bases at J, with 20 bases between the two ends. CDR3 amino acids: CATSRGGGRALWTF. The CDR3 bases are TGTGCCACCAGCAGAGGGGGCGGCAGGGCTCTGTGGACCTTC.

This clone was detected only once. This chain joins TRBV10-3 and TRBJ2-7; 9 bases line up with TRBD1. The J segment lost 4 bases and the V segment lost 3 bases, leaving 4 bases of the junction unmatched. Germline V CDR1 and CDR2: ENHRY, SYGVKD. The CDR3 extends over 14 amino acids. The chain's CDR3 is CAISDGQGKYEQYF. The CDR3 coding sequence is TGTGCCATCAGTGACGGACAGGGGAAATACGAGCAGTACTTC.

The V call is TRBV19, the J call TRBJ1-1; 8 bases match TRBD1. CDR1 is LNHDA, CDR2 SQIVND, per germline (reference sequence). V lost 9 bases and J lost 5; bases outside the gene matches: 11. The CDR3 sequence is 14 residues long. The CDR3 here is CASRQGRVGTEAFF. In nucleotides, the CDR3 is TGTGCCAGCCGACAGGGGCGGGTTGGGACTGAAGCTTTCTTT.

This chain uses TRBV7-9 with TRBJ2-3, with TRBD2 matching over 10 bases. Germline V lookup: CDR1 SEHNR, CDR2 FQNEAQ (reference sequence). With V trimmed by 6 bases and J by 0 bases, 6 bases remained unmatched. This CDR3 is built from 16 residues. CDR3 in amino acids: CASRKTSGVSTDTQYF. In DNA form, the CDR3 reads TGTGCCAGCAGAAAAACTAGCGGGGTCAGCACAGATACGCAGTATTTT.

This clone was found once. This chain connects TRBV7-2 to TRBJ1-4; no reliable D call. The V and J ends lost 0 bases and 5 bases respectively, with 10 bases between them. The germline gives CDR1 SGHTA, CDR2 FQGNSA. CDR3 size: 15 residues. CDR3 loop: CASSLAAGLNEKLFF. The DNA for the CDR3 is TGTGCCAGCAGCTTAGCCGCGGGGTTGAATGAAAAACTGTTTTTT.

The rearrangement uses TRBV4-2 and TRBJ2-3, with 10 bases identical to TRBD2. CDR3 length: 18 residues. Germline V gene data show CDR1 as LGHNA and CDR2 as YNFKEQ. V lost 1 base, J lost 1 base, and 8 bases stayed unmatched. CDR3 protein: CASSQGRASGGGTDTQYF. The CDR3 DNA reads as TGTGCCAGCAGCCAAGGTCGGGCGAGCGGGGGGGGCACAGATACGCAGTATTTT.

The rearrangement joins TRBV5-1 to TRBJ2-5; D unresolved. V was trimmed by 3 bases and J by 2 bases, leaving 2 bases between them. In germline, CDR1 is SGHRS, CDR2 YFSETQ. The CDR3 is 11 residues long. The DNA for the CDR3 is TGCGCCAGCAGCTCACAAGAGACCCAGTACTTC. Translated: CASSSQETQYF.

This clone was counted once. The chain joins TRBV3-1 (or the pseudogene TRBV3-2) to TRBJ2-3, with 9 bases that match TRBD2. Germline assignment: CDR1 LGHDT and CDR2 YNNKEL (reference sequence). CDR3 length: 18 residues. Trimming took 1 base from V and 0 from J; bases not matched to a gene: 8. CDR3 region: CASSQGRLAGSSTDTQYF. CDR3 DNA sequence: TGTGCCAGCAGCCAAGGAAGGCTAGCGGGGTCTAGCACAGATACGCAGTATTTT.

The chain links TRBV28 to TRBJ2-7; 7 bases are shared with TRBD2. V was pared by 8 bases and J by 2 bases, with 3 bases of the junction left unmatched. CDR3 size: 12 residues. The germline V gene encodes CDR1 MDHEN and CDR2 SYDVKM. The CDR3 loop is CASGRATYEQYF. CDR3 DNA: TGTGCCAGCGGGAGGGCCACCTACGAGCAGTACTTC.

The chain employs TRBV5-1 and TRBJ2-1; 11 bases match TRBD2. The CDR3 consists of 15 residues. Trimming removed 4 bases from V and 5 bases from J; junction bases left unmatched: 5. Germline CDR1 is SGHRS and CDR2 is YFSETQ. The CDR3 DNA follows: TGCGCCAGCAGCCCCCTAGCGGGGGGCCACAATGAGCAGTTCTTC. It specifies CASSPLAGGHNEQFF.

The genes are TRBV5-1 and TRBJ2-7, with 9 positions matching TRBD2. The CDR3 runs to 17 residues. V was clipped by 2 bases and J by 2 bases; unmatched bases: 11. The germline V gene has CDR1 SGHRS and CDR2 YFSETQ. Written as DNA, the CDR3 is TGCGCCAGCAGCTTTTCGGTACTAGCGGGCGGAACCTACGAGCAGTACTTC. This codes for CASSFSVLAGGTYEQYF.

This clone showed up just a few times. The chain links TRBV6-6 to TRBJ1-3, with a tentative D call TRBD1 (5 bases). The CDR3 length is 16 residues. Germline assignment: CDR1 MNHNY and CDR2 SVGAGI (reference sequence). Between the trimmed V and J ends, which lost 5 bases and 2 bases, there was a span of 16 bases. The CDR3 protein is CASSRTAGSPGNTIYF. CDR3 nucleotide sequence: TGTGCCAGCAGTCGAACCGCAGGGTCTCCTGGAAACACCATATATTTT.

The chain carries TRBV7-8 and TRBJ2-2; TRBD1 agrees at 8 bases. There are 17 residues in the CDR3. CDR1 and CDR2 (germline): SGHVS, FQNEAQ. After removal of 5 bases from V and 7 bases from J, the junction contained 15 bases not matched to a gene. CDR3 protein: CASSLTGGGTAGGELFF. The DNA of the CDR3 is TGTGCCAGCAGCCTCACAGGGGGAGGTACGGCGGGCGGGGAGCTGTTTTTT.

The V call is TRBV11-2, the J call TRBJ2-3; TRBD2 aligns across 7 bases. CDR1 and CDR2 from the germline V gene are SGHAT and FQNNGV. This CDR3 spans 14 amino acids. The J segment lost 4 bases and the V segment lost 1 base, leaving 2 bases of the junction unmatched. The CDR3 spells CASSLGGSSDTQYF. DNA for the CDR3: TGTGCCAGCAGCTTAGGCGGGAGTTCAGATACGCAGTATTTT.

The rearrangement links TRBV28 to TRBJ2-7; TRBD2 matches 10 bases. Per the germline V gene, CDR1 is MDHEN and CDR2 is SYDVKM. The V gene end was trimmed by 7 bases and the J gene end by 4 bases; junction bases not matched to a gene: 10. The CDR3 runs 15 residues. CDR3 region: CASTRAGGPLYEQYF. DNA of the CDR3: TGTGCCAGCACAAGAGCGGGAGGGCCCTTATACGAGCAGTACTTC. Together with reference TRBV28 and TRBJ2-7, the CDR3 gives the full variable domain: DVKVTQSSRYLVKRTGEKVFLECVQDMDHENMFWYRQDPGLGLRLIYFSYDVKMKEKGDIPEGYSVSREKKERFSLILESASTNQTSMYLCASTRAGGPLYEQYFGPGTRLTVT.

The rearrangement uses TRBV29-1 and TRBJ2-3, with D uncertain. CDR1 is SQVTM, CDR2 ANQGSEA, per germline. The length of the CDR3 is 12 residues. Deletions cut 3 bases from V and 10 bases from J, with 14 bases between. As DNA, the CDR3 is TGCAGCGTTGAGCAGTCCATCCTTCCGCAGTATTTT. Translated, it gives CSVEQSILPQYF.

This chain uses TRBV18 with TRBJ2-7; D ambiguous. CDR1 KGHSH and CDR2 LQKENI come from the germline V gene. The CDR3 is 15 residues long. V was cut by 3 bases and J by 6 bases, with 18 bases left in between. CDR3 loop: CASSPPGSETLEQYF. CDR3 DNA: TGTGCCAGCTCACCGCCCGGGTCGGAAACGCTCGAGCAGTACTTC.

The rearrangement links TRBV24-1 to TRBJ2-2, with a tentative D call TRBD2 (5 bases). Germline CDR1 KGHDR, CDR2 SFDVKD. This CDR3 is 16 amino acids long. V shed 1 base and J shed 1 base, with 9 bases lying between them. CDR3 loop: CATSDLSGKNTGELFF. Here the CDR3 DNA reads TGTGCCACCAGTGATTTATCGGGAAAGAACACCGGGGAGCTGTTTTTT.